This entry lists 5 T cell receptor beta chains sequenced from one sample in a study of blood T cell repertoires in COVID-19. Some clones are missing from TCRdb's copy, which holds only in-frame ones; the method was immunoSEQ multiplex PCR. Among just over 95,000 clones listed, 75% to 95% were seen once. Material for sequencing was peripheral blood. The receptors were sampled from a man aged 50-60 years with acute or convalescent COVID-19.

This rearrangement joins TRBV19 to TRBJ2-1; 12 bases are shared with TRBD2. V dropped 5 bases and J dropped 7; count of bases not matched to a gene: 6. This CDR3 is 15 amino acids long. Germline V lookup: CDR1 LNHDA, CDR2 SQIVND (reference sequence). CDR3 sequence: CASSSRLAGENEQFF. CDR3 DNA sequence: TGTGCCAGTAGTTCTAGACTAGCGGGAGAGAATGAGCAGTTCTTC. The entire variable domain, with the rest obtained from reference TRBV19 and TRBJ2-1, is as follows: DGGITQSPKYLFRKEGQNVTLSCEQNLNHDAMYWYRQDPGQGLRLIYYSQIVNDFQKGDIAEGYSVSREKKESFPLTVTSAQKNPTAFYLCASSSRLAGENEQFFGPGTRLTVL.

This chain links TRBV19 with TRBJ1-3, with 10 positions matching TRBD1. This CDR3 has 16 amino acids. Trimming cost V 0 bases and J 3 bases; bases outside gene matches: 2. Germline values: CDR1 LNHDA, CDR2 SQIVND (reference sequence). This CDR3 reads CASSIETGGNGNTIYF. Written as DNA, the CDR3 is TGTGCCAGTAGTATAGAGACAGGGGGCAATGGAAACACCATATATTTT.

This chain uses TRBV5-1 with TRBJ1-1; 11 positions match TRBD1. The CDR3 extends over 15 amino acids. V shed 5 bases and J 11 bases; nucleotides not matched to a gene: 14. The germline CDR1 and CDR2 sequences are SGHRS and YFSETQ. The CDR3 loop is CASSVSPGQGVLAFF. The CDR3 bases are TGCGCCAGCAGTGTAAGTCCGGGACAGGGGGTTCTTGCTTTCTTT.

This chain uses TRBV9 with TRBJ2-7, with D perhaps matching TRBD2 (6 bases). This CDR3 region has 15 residues. Germline V gene data show CDR1 as SGDLS and CDR2 as YYNGEE. V lost 4 bases to trimming and J lost 3 bases, with 17 bases between them. CDR3 bases: TGTGCCAGCAGCCTGGACCCGGGAGAGGGCTACGAGCAGTACTTC. It is translated as CASSLDPGEGYEQYF.

Written as DNA, the CDR3 is TGCAGTGCTAGTCCCCTAGCGGGAGTGGATGAGCAGTTCTTC. It specifies CSASPLAGVDEQFF. The rearrangement joins TRBV20-1 to TRBJ2-1, with 10 positions matching TRBD2. From germline, CDR1 is DFQATT and CDR2 SNEGSKA (reference sequence). The CDR3 spans 14 residues. J was trimmed by 8 bases and V by 3 bases; bases with no gene match: 7.